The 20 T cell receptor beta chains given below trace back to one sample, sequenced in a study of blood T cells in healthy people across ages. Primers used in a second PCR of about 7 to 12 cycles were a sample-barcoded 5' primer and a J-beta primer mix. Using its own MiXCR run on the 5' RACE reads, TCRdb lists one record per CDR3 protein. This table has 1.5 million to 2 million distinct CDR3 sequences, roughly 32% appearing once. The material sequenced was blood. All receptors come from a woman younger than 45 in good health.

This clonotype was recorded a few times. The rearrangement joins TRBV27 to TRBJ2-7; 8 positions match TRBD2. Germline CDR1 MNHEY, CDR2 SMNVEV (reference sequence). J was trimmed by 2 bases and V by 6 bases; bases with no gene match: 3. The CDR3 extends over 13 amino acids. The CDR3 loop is CASSMGLAYEQYF. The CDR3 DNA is TGTGCCAGCAGCATGGGACTAGCCTACGAGCAGTACTTC.

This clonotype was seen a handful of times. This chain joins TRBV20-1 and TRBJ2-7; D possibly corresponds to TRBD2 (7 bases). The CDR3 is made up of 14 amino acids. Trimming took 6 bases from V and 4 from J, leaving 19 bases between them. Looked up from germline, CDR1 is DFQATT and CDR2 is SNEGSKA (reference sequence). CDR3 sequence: CSAYPGGLPYEQYF. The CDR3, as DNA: TGCAGTGCCTACCCGGGGGGCCTACCTTACGAGCAGTACTTC.

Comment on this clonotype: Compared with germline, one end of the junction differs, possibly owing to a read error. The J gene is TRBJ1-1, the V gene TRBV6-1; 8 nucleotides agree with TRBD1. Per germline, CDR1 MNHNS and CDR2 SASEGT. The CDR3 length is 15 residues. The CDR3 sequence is CASILNRGVNSEAFF. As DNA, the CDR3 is TGTGCCAGCATATTGAACAGGGGGGTGAACAGTGAAGCTTTCTTT.

CDR3 protein: CASSLNEGGIPYEQYF. CDR3 nucleotides: TGTGCCAGCAGTTTAAATGAGGGAGGGATCCCCTACGAGCAGTACTTC. The J gene is TRBJ2-7, the V gene TRBV28; 7 positions match TRBD2. The V segment lost 2 bases and the J segment 2 bases; nucleotides outside the gene matches: 9. The germline V gene encodes CDR1 MDHEN and CDR2 SYDVKM. This CDR3 is built from 16 residues.

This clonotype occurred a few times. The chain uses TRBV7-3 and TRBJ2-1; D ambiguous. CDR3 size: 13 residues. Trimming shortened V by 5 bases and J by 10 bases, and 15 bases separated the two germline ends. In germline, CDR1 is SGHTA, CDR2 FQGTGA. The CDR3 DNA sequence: TGTGCCAGCAGCCCGACCCCTCTTCGAGAGCAGTTCTTC. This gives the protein CASSPTPLREQFF.

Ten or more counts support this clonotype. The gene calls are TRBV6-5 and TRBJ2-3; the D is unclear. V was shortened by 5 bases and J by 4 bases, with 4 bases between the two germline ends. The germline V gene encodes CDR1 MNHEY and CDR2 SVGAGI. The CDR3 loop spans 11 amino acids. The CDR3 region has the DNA TGTGCCAGCAGTCAATCAGATACGCAGTATTTT. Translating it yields CASSQSDTQYF.

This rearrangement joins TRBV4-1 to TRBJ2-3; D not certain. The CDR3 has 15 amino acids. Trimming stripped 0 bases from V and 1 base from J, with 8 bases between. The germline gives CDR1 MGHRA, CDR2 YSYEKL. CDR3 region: CASSQEWVGTDTQYF. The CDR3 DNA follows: TGCGCCAGCAGCCAAGAGTGGGTAGGCACAGATACGCAGTATTTT.

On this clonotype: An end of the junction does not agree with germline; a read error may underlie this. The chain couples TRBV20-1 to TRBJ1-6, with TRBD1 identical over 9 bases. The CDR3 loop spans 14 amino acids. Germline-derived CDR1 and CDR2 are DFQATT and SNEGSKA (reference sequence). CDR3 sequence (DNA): TGCAGTGCCTGGACAGGGGAACACGGTTCACCCCCCCACTTT. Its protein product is CSAWTGEHGSPPHF.

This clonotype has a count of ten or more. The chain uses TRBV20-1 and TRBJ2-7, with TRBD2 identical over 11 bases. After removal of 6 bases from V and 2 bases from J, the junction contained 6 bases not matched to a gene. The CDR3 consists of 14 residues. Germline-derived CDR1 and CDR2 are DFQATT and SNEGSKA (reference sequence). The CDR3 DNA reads TGCAGTGCGACGGGACTAGCGGTCACCTACGAGCAGTACTTC. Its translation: CSATGLAVTYEQYF.

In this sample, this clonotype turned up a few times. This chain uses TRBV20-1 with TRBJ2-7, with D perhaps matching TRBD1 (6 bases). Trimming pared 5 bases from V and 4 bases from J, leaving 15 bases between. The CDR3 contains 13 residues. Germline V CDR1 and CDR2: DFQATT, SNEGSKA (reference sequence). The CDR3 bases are TGCAGTGCTCCATCACAGGGTTTATACGAGCAGTACTTC. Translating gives CSAPSQGLYEQYF.

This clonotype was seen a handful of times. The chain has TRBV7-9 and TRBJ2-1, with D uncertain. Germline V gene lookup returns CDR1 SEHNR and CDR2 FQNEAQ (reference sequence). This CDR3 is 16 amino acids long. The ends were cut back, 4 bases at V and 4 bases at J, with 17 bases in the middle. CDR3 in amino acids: CASSSRAPTMYNEQFF. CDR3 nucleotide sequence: TGTGCCAGCAGCTCTAGAGCGCCGACGATGTACAATGAGCAGTTCTTC. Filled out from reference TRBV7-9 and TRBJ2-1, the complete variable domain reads DTGVSQNPRHKITKRGQNVTFRCDPISEHNRLYWYRQTLGQGPEFLTYFQNEAQLEKSRLLSDRFSAERPKGSFSTLEIQRTEQGDSAMYLCASSSRAPTMYNEQFFGPGTRLTVL.

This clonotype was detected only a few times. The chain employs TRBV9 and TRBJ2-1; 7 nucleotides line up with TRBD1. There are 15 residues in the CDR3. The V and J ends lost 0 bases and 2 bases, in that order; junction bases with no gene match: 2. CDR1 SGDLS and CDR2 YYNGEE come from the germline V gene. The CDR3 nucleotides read TGTGCCAGCAGCGTAGACAGGGGCGCCTACAATGAGCAGTTCTTC. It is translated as CASSVDRGAYNEQFF.

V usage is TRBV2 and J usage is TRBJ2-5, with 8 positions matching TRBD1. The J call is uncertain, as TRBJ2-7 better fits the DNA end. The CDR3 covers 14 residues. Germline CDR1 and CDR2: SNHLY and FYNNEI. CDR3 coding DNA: TGTGCCAGCACGGAGTTCAGGCAGGGGGCCGAGCAGTACTTC. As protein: CASTEFRQGAEQYF.

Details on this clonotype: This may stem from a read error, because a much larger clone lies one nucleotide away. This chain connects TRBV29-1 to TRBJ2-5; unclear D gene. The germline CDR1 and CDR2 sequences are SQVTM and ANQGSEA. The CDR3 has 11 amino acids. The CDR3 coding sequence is TGCAACGTCCCCGAGGTCGGGACCCAGTACTTC. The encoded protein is CNVPEVGTQYF. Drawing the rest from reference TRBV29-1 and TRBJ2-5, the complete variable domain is SAVISQKPSRDICQRGTSLTIQCQVDSQVTMMFWYRQQPGQSLTLIATANQGSEATYESGFVIDKFPISRPNLTFSTLTVSNMSPEDSSIYLCNVPEVGTQYFGPGTRLLVL.

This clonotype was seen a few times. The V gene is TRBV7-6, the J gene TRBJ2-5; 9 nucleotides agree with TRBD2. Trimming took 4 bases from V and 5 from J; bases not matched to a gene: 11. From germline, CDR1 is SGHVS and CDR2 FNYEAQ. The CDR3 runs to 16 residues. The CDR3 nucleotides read TGTGCCAGCAGCTACTCTTTAGCGGGAGATAGGGAGACCCAGTACTTC. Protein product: CASSYSLAGDRETQYF.

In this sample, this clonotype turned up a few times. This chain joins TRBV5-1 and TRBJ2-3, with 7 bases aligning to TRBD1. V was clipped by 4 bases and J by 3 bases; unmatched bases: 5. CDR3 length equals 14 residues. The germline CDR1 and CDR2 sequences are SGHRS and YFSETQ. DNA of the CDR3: TGCGCCAGCAGCAGGGACAGTATTACAGATACGCAGTATTTT. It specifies CASSRDSITDTQYF.

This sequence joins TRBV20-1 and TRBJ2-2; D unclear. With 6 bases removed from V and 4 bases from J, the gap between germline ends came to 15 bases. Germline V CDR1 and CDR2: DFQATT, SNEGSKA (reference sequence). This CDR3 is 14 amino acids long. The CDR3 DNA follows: TGCAGTGCCCCCTGGGAAGGCCCCACCGGGGAGCTGTTTTTT. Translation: CSAPWEGPTGELFF.

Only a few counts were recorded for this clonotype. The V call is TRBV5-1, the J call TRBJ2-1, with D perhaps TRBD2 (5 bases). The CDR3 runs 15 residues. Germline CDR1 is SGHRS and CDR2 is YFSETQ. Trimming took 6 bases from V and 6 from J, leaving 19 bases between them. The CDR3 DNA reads TGCGCCAGCACCGCGGGCGGCAATCGGGGCAATGAGCAGTTCTTC. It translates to CASTAGGNRGNEQFF.

For the CDR3, the DNA is TGTGCCAGCAGCCATGCCGGGACAGAGTACAATGAGCAGTTCTTC. It is translated as CASSHAGTEYNEQFF. The gene calls are TRBV7-3 and TRBJ2-1; 7 nucleotides line up with TRBD1. The CDR3 extends over 15 amino acids. V was clipped by 5 bases and J by 4 bases; unmatched bases: 8. Germline CDR1 is SGHTA and CDR2 is FQGTGA.

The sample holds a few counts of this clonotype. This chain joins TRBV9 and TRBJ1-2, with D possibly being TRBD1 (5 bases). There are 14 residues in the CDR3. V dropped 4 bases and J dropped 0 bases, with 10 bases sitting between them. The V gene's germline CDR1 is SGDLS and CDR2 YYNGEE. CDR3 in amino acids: CASSSIGANYGYTF. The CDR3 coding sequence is TGTGCCAGCAGCTCCATAGGGGCTAACTATGGCTACACCTTC. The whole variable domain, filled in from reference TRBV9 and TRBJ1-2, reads DSGVTQTPKHLITATGQRVTLRCSPRSGDLSVYWYQQSLDQGLQFLIQYYNGEERAKGNILERFSAQQFPDLHSELNLSSLELGDSALYFCASSSIGANYGYTFGSGTRLTVV.